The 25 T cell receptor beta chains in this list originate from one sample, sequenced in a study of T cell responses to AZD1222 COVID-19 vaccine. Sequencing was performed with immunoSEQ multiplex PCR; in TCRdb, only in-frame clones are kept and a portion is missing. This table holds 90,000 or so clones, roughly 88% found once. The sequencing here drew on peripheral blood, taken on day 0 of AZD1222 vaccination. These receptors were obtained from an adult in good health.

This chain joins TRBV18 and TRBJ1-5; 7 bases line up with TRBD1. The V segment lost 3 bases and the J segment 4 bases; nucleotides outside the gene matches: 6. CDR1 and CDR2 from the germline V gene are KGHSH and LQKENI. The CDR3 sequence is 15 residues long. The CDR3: CASSPKQGRNQPQHF. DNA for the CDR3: TGTGCCAGCTCACCGAAACAGGGGCGAAATCAGCCCCAGCATTTT.

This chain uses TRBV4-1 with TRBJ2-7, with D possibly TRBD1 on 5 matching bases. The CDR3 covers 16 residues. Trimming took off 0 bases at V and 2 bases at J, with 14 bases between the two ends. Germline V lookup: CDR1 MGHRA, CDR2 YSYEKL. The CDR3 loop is CASSQELRGAPYEQYF. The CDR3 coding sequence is TGCGCCAGCAGCCAAGAGCTAAGGGGCGCCCCCTACGAGCAGTACTTC.

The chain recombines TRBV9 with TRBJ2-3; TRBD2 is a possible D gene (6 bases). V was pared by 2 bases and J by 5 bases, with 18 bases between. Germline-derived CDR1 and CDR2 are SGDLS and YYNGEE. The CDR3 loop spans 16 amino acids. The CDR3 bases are TGTGCCAGCAGCGTGGGGGACTCCCGGGGAGGAGATACGCAGTATTTT. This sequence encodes CASSVGDSRGGDTQYF.

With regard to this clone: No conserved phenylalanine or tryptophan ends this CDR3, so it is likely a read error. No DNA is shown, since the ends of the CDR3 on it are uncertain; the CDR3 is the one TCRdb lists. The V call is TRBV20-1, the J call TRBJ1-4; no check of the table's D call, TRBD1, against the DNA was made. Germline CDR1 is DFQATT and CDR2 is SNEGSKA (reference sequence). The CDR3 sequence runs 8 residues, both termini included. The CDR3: CSAQRGQR.

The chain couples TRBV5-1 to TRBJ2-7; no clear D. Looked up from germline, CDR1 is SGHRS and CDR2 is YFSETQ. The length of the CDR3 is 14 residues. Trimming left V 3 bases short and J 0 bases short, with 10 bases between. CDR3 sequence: CASSSAKSSYEQYF. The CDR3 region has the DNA TGCGCCAGCAGCTCAGCAAAAAGCTCCTACGAGCAGTACTTC.

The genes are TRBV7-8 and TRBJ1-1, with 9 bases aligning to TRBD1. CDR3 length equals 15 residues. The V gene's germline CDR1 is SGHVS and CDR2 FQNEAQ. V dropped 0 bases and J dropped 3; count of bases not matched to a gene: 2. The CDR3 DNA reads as TGTGCCAGCAGCTTAGCGCGGACAGGGGACACTGAAGCTTTCTTT. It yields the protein CASSLARTGDTEAFF.

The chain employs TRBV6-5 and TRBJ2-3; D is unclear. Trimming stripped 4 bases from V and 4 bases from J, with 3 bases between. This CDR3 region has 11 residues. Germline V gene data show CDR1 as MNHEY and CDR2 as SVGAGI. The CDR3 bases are TGTGCCAGCAGTTTGTCAGATACGCAGTATTTT. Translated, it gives CASSLSDTQYF.

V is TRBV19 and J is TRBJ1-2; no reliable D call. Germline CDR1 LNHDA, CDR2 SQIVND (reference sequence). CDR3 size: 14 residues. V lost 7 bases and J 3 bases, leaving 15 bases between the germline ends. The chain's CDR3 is CASIQSDIHYGYTF. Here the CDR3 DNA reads TGTGCCAGTATTCAATCCGACATCCACTATGGCTACACCTTC.

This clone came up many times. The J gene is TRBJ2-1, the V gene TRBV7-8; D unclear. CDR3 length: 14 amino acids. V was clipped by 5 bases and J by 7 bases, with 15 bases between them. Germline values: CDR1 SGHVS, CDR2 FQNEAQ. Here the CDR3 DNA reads TGTGCCAGCAGCCCTCGTATCGGGCGAAATGAGCAGTTCTTC. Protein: CASSPRIGRNEQFF.

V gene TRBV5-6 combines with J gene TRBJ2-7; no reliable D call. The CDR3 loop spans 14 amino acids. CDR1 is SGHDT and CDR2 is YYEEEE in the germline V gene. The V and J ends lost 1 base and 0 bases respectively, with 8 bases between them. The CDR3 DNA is TGTGCCAGCAGCTTGAGCGCCCGCTCCTACGAGCAGTACTTC. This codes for CASSLSARSYEQYF.

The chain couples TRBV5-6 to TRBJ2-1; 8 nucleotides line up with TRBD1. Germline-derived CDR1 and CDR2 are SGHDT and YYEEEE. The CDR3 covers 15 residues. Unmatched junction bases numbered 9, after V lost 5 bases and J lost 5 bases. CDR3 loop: CASRTLGQGDNEQFF. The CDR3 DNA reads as TGTGCCAGCAGAACCCTCGGACAGGGTGACAATGAGCAGTTCTTC.

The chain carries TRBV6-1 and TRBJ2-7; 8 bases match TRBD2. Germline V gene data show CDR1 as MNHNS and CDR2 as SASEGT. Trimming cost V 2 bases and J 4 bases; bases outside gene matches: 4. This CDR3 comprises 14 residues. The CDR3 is CASSETSGPYEQYF. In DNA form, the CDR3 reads TGTGCCAGCAGTGAAACTAGCGGACCTTACGAGCAGTACTTC.

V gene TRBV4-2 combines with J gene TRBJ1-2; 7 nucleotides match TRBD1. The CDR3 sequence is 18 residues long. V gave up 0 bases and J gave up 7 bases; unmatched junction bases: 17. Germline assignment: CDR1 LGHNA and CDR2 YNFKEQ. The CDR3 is CASSQEPPGRGPFGGYTF. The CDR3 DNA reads TGTGCCAGCAGCCAAGAGCCCCCCGGGAGGGGGCCCTTCGGTGGCTACACCTTC.

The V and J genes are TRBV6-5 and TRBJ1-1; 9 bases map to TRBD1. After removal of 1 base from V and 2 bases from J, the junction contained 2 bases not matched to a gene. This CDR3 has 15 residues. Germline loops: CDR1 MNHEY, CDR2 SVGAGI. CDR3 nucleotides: TGTGCCAGCAGTTACTGGACAGGGGAAAACACTGAAGCTTTCTTT. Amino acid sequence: CASSYWTGENTEAFF.

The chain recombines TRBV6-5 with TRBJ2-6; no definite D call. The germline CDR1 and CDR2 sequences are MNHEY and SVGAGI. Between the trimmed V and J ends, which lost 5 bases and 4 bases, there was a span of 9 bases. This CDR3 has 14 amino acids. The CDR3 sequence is CASSPSGGANVLTF. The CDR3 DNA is TGTGCCAGCAGTCCCTCAGGCGGGGCCAACGTCCTGACTTTC.

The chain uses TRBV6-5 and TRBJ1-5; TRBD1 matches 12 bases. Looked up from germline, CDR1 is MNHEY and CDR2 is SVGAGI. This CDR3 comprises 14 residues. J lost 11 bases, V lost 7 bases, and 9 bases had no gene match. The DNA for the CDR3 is TGTGCCAGCACGCAGGGACAGGGGGCTAAGGCCCAGCATTTT. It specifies CASTQGQGAKAQHF.

For the CDR3, the DNA is TGTGCCAGCAGCCAAGATCAGGGGCCCCAGCATTTT. Its translation: CASSQDQGPQHF. The chain recombines TRBV3-1 (or the pseudogene TRBV3-2) with TRBJ1-5; the D gene is possibly TRBD1 (5 bases). The CDR3 sequence is 12 residues long. V was clipped by 0 bases and J by 9 bases, with 6 bases between them. CDR1 and CDR2 from the germline V gene are LGHDT and YNNKEL (reference sequence).

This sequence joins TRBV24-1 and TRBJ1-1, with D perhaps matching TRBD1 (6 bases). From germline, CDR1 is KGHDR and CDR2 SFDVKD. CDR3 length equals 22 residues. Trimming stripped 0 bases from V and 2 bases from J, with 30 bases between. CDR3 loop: CATSDLQGERDWGRGDNTEAFF. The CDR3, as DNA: TGTGCCACCAGTGATTTGCAAGGGGAGAGGGATTGGGGCAGGGGAGATAACACTGAAGCTTTCTTT.

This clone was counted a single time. The CDR3 reads CATRTDDSSGNTIYF. The CDR3 bases are TGTGCCACCCGGACAGACGATAGCTCTGGAAACACCATATATTTT. The rearrangement links TRBV6-5 to TRBJ1-3, with a tentative D call TRBD1 (6 bases). The CDR3 runs 15 residues. Trimming removed 10 bases from V and 0 bases from J, with 16 bases in between. Germline lookup yields CDR1 MNHEY and CDR2 SVGAGI.

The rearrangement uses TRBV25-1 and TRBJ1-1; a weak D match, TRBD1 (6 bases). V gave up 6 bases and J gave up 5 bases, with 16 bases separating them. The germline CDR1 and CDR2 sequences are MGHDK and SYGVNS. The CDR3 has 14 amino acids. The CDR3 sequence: CASSPSGAQTEAFF. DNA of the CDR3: TGTGCCAGCAGCCCGTCGGGGGCGCAAACTGAAGCTTTCTTT.

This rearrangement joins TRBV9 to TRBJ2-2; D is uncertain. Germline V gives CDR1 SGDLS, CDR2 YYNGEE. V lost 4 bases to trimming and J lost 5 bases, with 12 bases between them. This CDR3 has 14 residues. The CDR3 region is CASSPSTSTGELFF. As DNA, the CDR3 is TGTGCCAGCAGCCCCAGTACGAGTACCGGGGAGCTGTTTTTT.

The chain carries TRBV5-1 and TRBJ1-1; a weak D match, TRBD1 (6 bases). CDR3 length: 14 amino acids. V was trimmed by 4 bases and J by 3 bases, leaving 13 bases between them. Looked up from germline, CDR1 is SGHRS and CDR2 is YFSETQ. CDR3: CASSPRGGDTEAFF. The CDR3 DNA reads TGCGCCAGCAGCCCGAGGGGGGGCGACACTGAAGCTTTCTTT.

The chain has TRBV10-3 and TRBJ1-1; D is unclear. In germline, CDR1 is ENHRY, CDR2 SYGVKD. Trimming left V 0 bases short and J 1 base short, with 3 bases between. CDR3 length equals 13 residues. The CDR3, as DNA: TGTGCCATCAGTGAGTCAGGGAACACTGAAGCTTTCTTT. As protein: CAISESGNTEAFF.

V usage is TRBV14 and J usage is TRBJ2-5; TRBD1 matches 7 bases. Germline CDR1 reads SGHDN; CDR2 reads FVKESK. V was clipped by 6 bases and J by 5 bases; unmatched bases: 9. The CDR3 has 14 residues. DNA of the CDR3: TGTGCCAGCAGGGGGGCGGACAGGTCTGAGACCCAGTACTTC. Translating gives CASRGADRSETQYF.

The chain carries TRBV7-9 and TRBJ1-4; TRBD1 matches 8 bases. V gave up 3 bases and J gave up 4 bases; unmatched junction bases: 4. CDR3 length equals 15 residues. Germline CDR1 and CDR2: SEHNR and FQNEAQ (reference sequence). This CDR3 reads CASSFGTGYNEKLFF. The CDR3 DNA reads TGTGCCAGCAGCTTCGGGACAGGTTATAATGAAAAACTGTTTTTT.